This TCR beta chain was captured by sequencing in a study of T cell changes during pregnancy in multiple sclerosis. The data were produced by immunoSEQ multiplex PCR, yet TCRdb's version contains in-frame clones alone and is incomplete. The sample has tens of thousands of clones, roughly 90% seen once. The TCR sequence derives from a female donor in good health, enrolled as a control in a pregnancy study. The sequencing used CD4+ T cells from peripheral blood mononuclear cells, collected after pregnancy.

In DNA, the CDR3 is TGTGCTAGTGGTTTGGCTACAGTGAACACCGGGGAGCTGTTTTTT. Its translation is CASGLATVNTGELFF. The J gene is TRBJ2-2, the V gene TRBV12-5; unclear D gene. V was pared by 1 base and J by 1 base, with 7 bases between. Germline CDR1 and CDR2: LGHNT and FRNRAP. CDR3 length: 15 amino acids.